This T cell receptor beta chain was recovered during a study of control samples from healthy donors and cancer patients. The trim removed 5 bases at V and 4 bases at J, leaving 7 bases unmatched. The V gene's germline CDR1 is SGHTA and CDR2 FQGNSA. The CDR3 loop spans 14 amino acids. The assay was immunoSEQ multiplex PCR, and TCRdb's table has in-frame clones only and misses some. The data contain about 120,000 clones, around 87% of them seen just once; the ten biggest clones take up 2.5% to 3.5%. V is TRBV7-2 and J is TRBJ2-7; 8 bases match TRBD2. The sequence came from a man aged 60-69 years in good health. Specimen: blood. CDR3 residues: CASSPRAGVYEQYF. CDR3 coding DNA: TGTGCCAGCAGCCCCCGAGCGGGGGTTTACGAGCAGTACTTC.